The 14 T cell receptor beta chains reported below all come from one sample, sequenced in a study of T-cell reconstitution after alpha-beta-depleted transplantation in children (dated by TCRdb to 2016 to 2017). Receptor libraries were prepared by PCR. Sequenced on an Illumina HiSeq 2500. Molecular barcoding was employed in the preparation of TCR libraries, with unique molecular identifiers being used to normalize TCRbeta repertoire quantification. TCRdb itself trimmed the public reads at Q25 with fastp, ran MiXCR and retained productive beta chains. One record per CDR3 amino acid sequence lists the most common genes and DNA. For this sample there are over 150,000 distinct CDR3 sequences; approximately 6.6% appear just once. Jointly, the top ten make up 3% to 3.5% of the sample. Sequencing used PBMCs from the stem cell graft donor, obtained from the stem cell graft. These receptors were taken from a human donor who donated a stem cell graft to a child with Wiskott-Aldrich syndrome.

This clonotype was seen many times. The genes are TRBV2 and TRBJ1-2; 7 nucleotides agree with TRBD1. This CDR3 spans 16 amino acids. V trimming: 7 bases; J trimming: 7 bases; junction bases outside the gene matches: 18. Germline V gene lookup returns CDR1 SNHLY and CDR2 FYNNEI. Here the CDR3 DNA reads TGTGCCAGCAACCTACCCAGGGGGACAGATCTATCTGGCTACACCTTC. As protein: CASNLPRGTDLSGYTF.

This clonotype was found many times. The rearrangement uses TRBV6-5 and TRBJ1-5; D is uncertain. CDR1 is MNHEY, CDR2 SVGAGI, per germline. This CDR3 spans 13 amino acids. V lost 11 bases and J 3 bases, leaving 14 bases between the germline ends. The CDR3 spells CAVSLRINQPQHF. In DNA form, the CDR3 reads TGTGCCGTCTCCTTACGTATCAATCAGCCCCAGCATTTT.

This clonotype showed up many times. This chain uses TRBV5-1 with TRBJ1-1; 8 positions match TRBD1. The germline gives CDR1 SGHRS, CDR2 YFSETQ. This CDR3 region has 13 residues. The J segment lost 11 bases and the V segment lost 3 bases, leaving 9 bases of the junction unmatched. In DNA, the CDR3 is TGCGCCAGCAGCTCCGGACAGGGAGGGGATGCTTTCTTT. It specifies CASSSGQGGDAFF.

The table lists this clonotype with a few counts. V usage is TRBV30 and J usage is TRBJ2-4, with no clear D. The germline V gene encodes CDR1 GTSNPN and CDR2 SVGIG (reference sequence). The CDR3 totals 9 residues. DNA for the CDR3: TGTGCAACAGCCCCCAACGGGTACTTC. Encoded protein: CATAPNGYF.

This clonotype was counted once. A much larger clone lies a single base off, so this may be a read error. The chain employs TRBV3-1 and TRBJ2-7; the D is unclear. Per germline, CDR1 LGHDT and CDR2 YNNKEL (reference sequence). Deletions cut 0 bases from V and 9 bases from J, with 12 bases between. The CDR3 loop spans 13 amino acids. CDR3 region: CASSQDIDGTQYF. The CDR3 region has the DNA TGTGCCAGCAGCCAAGATATCGATGGAACGCAGTACTTC.

A few counts support this clonotype. The gene calls are TRBV30 and TRBJ2-5; D gene uncertain. Germline CDR1 and CDR2: GTSNPN and SVGIG (reference sequence). This CDR3 is 14 amino acids long. The V gene lost 0 bases and the J gene lost 2 bases, with 10 bases spanning the gap. Here the CDR3 DNA reads TGTGCCTGGAGTGTATTCTCCGTACAAGAGACCCAGTACTTC. Translating it yields CAWSVFSVQETQYF.

This clonotype was counted many times. The chain links TRBV6-5 to TRBJ1-2; 8 bases line up with TRBD1. Germline loops: CDR1 MNHEY, CDR2 SVGAGI. Trimming removed 7 bases from V and 4 bases from J; junction bases left unmatched: 8. The CDR3 runs 14 residues. Here the CDR3 DNA reads TGTGCCAGCAACTCCCCGGACAGGGTCTATGGCTACACCTTC. Protein sequence: CASNSPDRVYGYTF.

The sample holds many counts of this clonotype. V gene TRBV20-1 combines with J gene TRBJ2-5; D is unclear. The CDR3 totals 14 residues. Germline CDR1 reads DFQATT; CDR2 reads SNEGSKA (reference sequence). With 3 bases removed from V and 5 bases from J, the gap between germline ends came to 16 bases. CDR3 loop: CSARATLIRETQYF. The CDR3, as DNA: TGCAGTGCTAGGGCGACTCTTATTCGGGAGACCCAGTACTTC.

In its sample, this clonotype was seen many times. The V and J genes are TRBV6-5 and TRBJ1-1; D perhaps matches TRBD1 (5 bases). Germline V gene data show CDR1 as MNHEY and CDR2 as SVGAGI. V gave up 6 bases and J gave up 4 bases, with 12 bases separating them. The CDR3 contains 13 residues. The CDR3, as DNA: TGTGCCAGCAGCACCGGGACCCCCACTGAAGCTTTCTTT. This codes for CASSTGTPTEAFF.

This clonotype was counted at least ten times. The chain has TRBV29-1 and TRBJ1-1; no definite D call. The V and J ends lost 6 bases and 1 base respectively, with 9 bases between them. Germline CDR1 SQVTM, CDR2 ANQGSEA. CDR3 length equals 12 residues. In nucleotides, the CDR3 is TGCAGCGTAAAACAGACGAACACTGAAGCTTTCTTT. It translates to CSVKQTNTEAFF. Based on the CDR3 plus reference TRBV29-1 and TRBJ1-1, the full variable domain is SAVISQKPSRDICQRGTSLTIQCQVDSQVTMMFWYRQQPGQSLTLIATANQGSEATYESGFVIDKFPISRPNLTFSTLTVSNMSPEDSSIYLCSVKQTNTEAFFGQGTRLTVV.

The sample holds a few counts of this clonotype. Written as DNA, the CDR3 is TGTGCCAGCAGCCCGGGACTAGCGGGAGGCGCTTACAATGAGCAGTTCTTC. It specifies CASSPGLAGGAYNEQFF. This chain joins TRBV14 and TRBJ2-1; 15 bases are a match to TRBD2. The CDR3 has 17 residues. Germline CDR1 SGHDN, CDR2 FVKESK. V shed 4 bases and J 4 bases; nucleotides not matched to a gene: 5.

This clonotype came up many times. The gene calls are TRBV29-1 and TRBJ2-3, with 8 bases matching TRBD1. The CDR3 has 14 amino acids. Unmatched junction bases numbered 6, after V lost 7 bases and J lost 0 bases. Germline CDR1 SQVTM, CDR2 ANQGSEA. This chain's CDR3 is CSGTTGVSTDTQYF. For the CDR3, the DNA is TGCAGCGGGACGACAGGGGTGAGCACAGATACGCAGTATTTT.

This clonotype was counted at least ten times. V usage is TRBV12-3 or TRBV12-4 and J usage is TRBJ1-1, with unresolved D. V was cut by 6 bases and J by 1 base, with 12 bases left in between. CDR3 length equals 14 residues. CDR3 amino acids: CASRSSTSNTEAFF. The CDR3 nucleotides read TGTGCCAGCAGGTCCTCGACATCGAACACTGAAGCTTTCTTT.

In its sample, this clonotype was seen many times. V is TRBV27 and J is TRBJ2-3, with TRBD2 matching 9 bases. The CDR3 has 16 amino acids. The V gene end was trimmed by 9 bases and the J gene end by 0 bases; junction bases not matched to a gene: 10. CDR1 and CDR2 from the germline V gene are MNHEY and SMNVEV (reference sequence). The CDR3 DNA is TGTGCCAGGGAGCTGACTAGCGGCCCTAGCACAGATACGCAGTATTTT. Translation: CARELTSGPSTDTQYF.